Listed below are T cell receptor beta chains from one sample, sequenced in a study of early T cells in non-severe SARS-CoV-2 infection. MiXCR, applied by TCRdb to the 5' RACE reads, yields one record per CDR3 protein. The table shows about 62,000 distinct CDR3 sequences, with more than 9% occurring only once. Sequenced material: whole blood. All receptors come from an adult who was a healthcare worker with PCR-confirmed SARS-CoV-2 infection or an uninfected control (not recorded which). CDR3s include the opening cysteine and the closing phenylalanine or tryptophan. D genes are given only for firm matches. Part of the rows lack a size; the others show once, few, many or a class for expanded clones.

D gene: TRBD1; V gene: TRBV30; CDR3 length: 17; J gene: TRBJ1-2; clone size: many; CDR3 DNA: TGTGCCTGGACCAAAGCGGGACAGGGATTATATAACTATGGCTACACCTTC; CDR3 protein: CAWTKAGQGLYNYGYTF
D gene: -; V gene: TRBV5-4; CDR3 length: 16; J gene: TRBJ2-3; clone size: -; CDR3 DNA: TGTGCCAGCAGCTTCTCCAATCGCGCTAGCACAGATACGCAGTATTTT; CDR3 protein: CASSFSNRASTDTQYF
D gene: TRBD2; V gene: TRBV7-6; CDR3 length: 15; J gene: TRBJ2-2; clone size: many; CDR3 DNA: TGTGCCAGCAGCCTAAGCGGGGGAAACACCGGGGAGCTGTTTTTT; CDR3 protein: CASSLSGGNTGELFF
D gene: TRBD2; V gene: TRBV2; CDR3 length: 15; J gene: TRBJ2-2; clone size: -; CDR3 DNA: TGTGCCAGCAGTGAAACTAGCGGGGTTGCCGGGGAGCTGTTTTTT; CDR3 protein: CASSETSGVAGELFF
D gene: -; V gene: TRBV27; CDR3 length: 17; J gene: TRBJ1-6; clone size: few; CDR3 DNA: TGTGCCAGCAGTTTTACGGCAACAGGGAGTAGACGTTCACCCCTCCACTTT; CDR3 protein: CASSFTATGSRRSPLHF
D gene: TRBD1; V gene: TRBV6-5; CDR3 length: 14; J gene: TRBJ1-2; clone size: -; CDR3 DNA: TGTGCCAGCAGTTACCGGGGACAGGGAGTGGGCTACACCTTC; CDR3 protein: CASSYRGQGVGYTF
D gene: TRBD2; V gene: TRBV29-1; CDR3 length: 13; J gene: TRBJ2-3; clone size: many; CDR3 DNA: TGCAGCGTAAGCGGGGGGACCACAGATACGCAGTATTTT; CDR3 protein: CSVSGGTTDTQYF
D gene: TRBD2; V gene: TRBV6-2/TRBV6-3; CDR3 length: 15; J gene: TRBJ2-1; clone size: many; CDR3 DNA: TGTGCCAGCAGTCGGAGAGCGGGGGGATACAATGAGCAGTTCTTC; CDR3 protein: CASSRRAGGYNEQFF
D gene: -; V gene: TRBV12-3/TRBV12-4; CDR3 length: 17; J gene: TRBJ2-3; clone size: -; CDR3 DNA: TGTGCCAGCAGTTCCTTTGGAGGGGGCCTTAGCACAGATACGCAGTATTTT; CDR3 protein: CASSSFGGGLSTDTQYF
D gene: -; V gene: TRBV5-1; CDR3 length: 12; J gene: TRBJ1-1; clone size: few; CDR3 DNA: TGCGCCAGCAGCCGGGGGGGCGATCCGGCTTTCTTT; CDR3 protein: CASSRGGDPAFF
D gene: -; V gene: TRBV15; CDR3 length: 17; J gene: TRBJ1-2; clone size: -; CDR3 DNA: TGTGCCACCAGCAGAGCCTTAGCAGAAGCATCTAACTATGGCTACACCTTC; CDR3 protein: CATSRALAEASNYGYTF
D gene: -; V gene: TRBV29-1; CDR3 length: 14; J gene: TRBJ1-3; clone size: few; CDR3 DNA: TGCAGCGTGGGACCGCTACACTCTGGAAACACCATATATTTT; CDR3 protein: CSVGPLHSGNTIYF
D gene: -; V gene: TRBV4-1; CDR3 length: 17; J gene: TRBJ1-2; clone size: many; CDR3 DNA: TGCGCCAGCAGCCAAGATTCGTCCGGGTCCCGAAGGGATGGCTACACCTTC; CDR3 protein: CASSQDSSGSRRDGYTF
D gene: TRBD1; V gene: TRBV24-1; CDR3 length: 15; J gene: TRBJ2-5; clone size: few; CDR3 DNA: TGTGCCACCGGAGCTTGGACAGGGGGCTTAGAGACCCAGTACTTC; CDR3 protein: CATGAWTGGLETQYF
D gene: -; V gene: TRBV12-3/TRBV12-4; CDR3 length: 14; J gene: TRBJ1-1; clone size: many; CDR3 DNA: TGTGCCAGCAGCCTGGGACGGATCAACACTGAAGCCTTCTTT; CDR3 protein: CASSLGRINTEAFF
D gene: TRBD1; V gene: TRBV29-1; CDR3 length: 13; J gene: TRBJ1-1; clone size: few; CDR3 DNA: TGCAGCGCATCGGACAGGGCAGTCGCTGAAGCTTTCTTT; CDR3 protein: CSASDRAVAEAFF
D gene: -; V gene: TRBV6-6; CDR3 length: 14; J gene: TRBJ1-1; clone size: few; CDR3 DNA: TGTGCCAGCAGTTACTCGGTAGTTCAACAGGAAGCTTTCTTT; CDR3 protein: CASSYSVVQQEAFF
D gene: -; V gene: TRBV3-1; CDR3 length: 14; J gene: TRBJ2-5; clone size: -; CDR3 DNA: TGTGCCAGCAGCCACCGGGGCATCAAAGAGACCCAGTACTTC; CDR3 protein: CASSHRGIKETQYF
D gene: -; V gene: TRBV7-9; CDR3 length: 14; J gene: TRBJ1-4; clone size: -; CDR3 DNA: TGTGCCAGCAGCGTAACAGGGACCGGTGAAAAACTGTTTTTT; CDR3 protein: CASSVTGTGEKLFF
D gene: TRBD2; V gene: TRBV6-6; CDR3 length: 20; J gene: TRBJ2-3; clone size: medium-sized; CDR3 DNA: TGTGCCAGCAGTTATGGGACTAGCGGGGGACTAAAAGCTAGCACAGATACGCAGTATTTT; CDR3 protein: CASSYGTSGGLKASTDTQYF
D gene: -; V gene: TRBV15; CDR3 length: 15; J gene: TRBJ2-5; clone size: many; CDR3 DNA: TGTGCCACCAGCAGAGATATAGGCAGGAAAGAGACCCAGTACTTC; CDR3 protein: CATSRDIGRKETQYF
D gene: TRBD1; V gene: TRBV19; CDR3 length: 12; J gene: TRBJ1-5; clone size: many; CDR3 DNA: TGTGCCACCACAGGGGATGATCAGCCCCAGCATTTT; CDR3 protein: CATTGDDQPQHF
D gene: -; V gene: TRBV12-3/TRBV12-4; CDR3 length: 13; J gene: TRBJ1-1; clone size: many; CDR3 DNA: TGTGCCAGCAGTACGGGACAGAACACTGAAGCTTTCTTT; CDR3 protein: CASSTGQNTEAFF
D gene: TRBD1; V gene: TRBV6-4; CDR3 length: 15; J gene: TRBJ2-2; clone size: many; CDR3 DNA: TGTGCCAGCGCAGCCGGGACAGGGCGTACCGGGGAGCTGTTTTTT; CDR3 protein: CASAAGTGRTGELFF
D gene: -; V gene: TRBV11-3; CDR3 length: 16; J gene: TRBJ2-3; clone size: many; CDR3 DNA: TGTGCCAGCAGCCCAAATGTTCGCGGGAGCACAGATACGCAGTATTTT; CDR3 protein: CASSPNVRGSTDTQYF
D gene: -; V gene: TRBV7-8; CDR3 length: 14; J gene: TRBJ2-3; clone size: few; CDR3 DNA: TGTGCCAGCAGCTTAGGATTAATGCGAGATACGCAGTATTTT; CDR3 protein: CASSLGLMRDTQYF
D gene: TRBD2; V gene: TRBV6-1; CDR3 length: 18; J gene: TRBJ2-3; clone size: -; CDR3 DNA: TGTGCCAGCAGTAGGCTAGCGGGGGGGACCCGGACCGCAGATACGCAGTATTTT; CDR3 protein: CASSRLAGGTRTADTQYF
D gene: -; V gene: TRBV5-1; CDR3 length: 13; J gene: TRBJ1-1; clone size: many; CDR3 DNA: TGCGCCAGCAGCAAGTTGTTGAACACTGAAGCTTTCTTT; CDR3 protein: CASSKLLNTEAFF
D gene: -; V gene: TRBV15; CDR3 length: 15; J gene: TRBJ1-2; clone size: few; CDR3 DNA: TGTGCCACCAGCAGAGATCGGGCAGTGAGCTATGGCTACACCTTC; CDR3 protein: CATSRDRAVSYGYTF
D gene: -; V gene: TRBV6-1; CDR3 length: 15; J gene: TRBJ1-5; clone size: many; CDR3 DNA: TGTGCCAGCAGTGAAACGGACAGTAGCAATCAGCCCCAGCATTTT; CDR3 protein: CASSETDSSNQPQHF
D gene: -; V gene: TRBV3-1; CDR3 length: 15; J gene: TRBJ2-5; clone size: -; CDR3 DNA: TGTGCCAGCAGCCCGACTACAGGGTTCCAAGAGACCCAGTACTTC; CDR3 protein: CASSPTTGFQETQYF
D gene: -; V gene: TRBV6-5; CDR3 length: 15; J gene: TRBJ1-2; clone size: many; CDR3 DNA: TGTGCCAGCAGTTTCCTCGGCGGGGAGAACTATGGCTACACCTTC; CDR3 protein: CASSFLGGENYGYTF
D gene: TRBD1; V gene: TRBV29-1; CDR3 length: 13; J gene: TRBJ2-4; clone size: -; CDR3 DNA: TGCAGCGTTGTGAGGACAGGGGGGGACATTCAGTACTTC; CDR3 protein: CSVVRTGGDIQYF
D gene: TRBD1; V gene: TRBV30; CDR3 length: 14; J gene: TRBJ1-5; clone size: -; CDR3 DNA: TGTGCCTGGAACCTCGGACAGGGAGGACAGCCCCAGCATTTT; CDR3 protein: CAWNLGQGGQPQHF
D gene: -; V gene: TRBV5-1; CDR3 length: 13; J gene: TRBJ2-2; clone size: few; CDR3 DNA: TGCGCCAGCAGCCGGGATGGGACCGGGGAGCTGTTTTTT; CDR3 protein: CASSRDGTGELFF
D gene: -; V gene: TRBV14; CDR3 length: 13; J gene: TRBJ2-2; clone size: -; CDR3 DNA: TGTGCCAGCAGCCAAGTCGGCCGCGGGGAGCTGTTTTTT; CDR3 protein: CASSQVGRGELFF
D gene: -; V gene: TRBV5-4; CDR3 length: 16; J gene: TRBJ1-6; clone size: -; CDR3 DNA: TGTGCCAGCAGCCAAGGGGGTAGCTCCTATAATTCACCCCTCCACTTT; CDR3 protein: CASSQGGSSYNSPLHF
D gene: TRBD1; V gene: TRBV5-1; CDR3 length: 18; J gene: TRBJ2-3; clone size: -; CDR3 DNA: TGCGCCAGCAGTACCAATCCACAGGGGCTCCCTACCACAGATACGCAGTATTTT; CDR3 protein: CASSTNPQGLPTTDTQYF
D gene: -; V gene: TRBV12-3/TRBV12-4; CDR3 length: 14; J gene: TRBJ1-2; clone size: many; CDR3 DNA: TGTGCCAGCAGTTTTTCAGGGTATTGGGGTGGCTACACCTTC; CDR3 protein: CASSFSGYWGGYTF
D gene: -; V gene: TRBV11-3; CDR3 length: 13; J gene: TRBJ2-3; clone size: -; CDR3 DNA: TGTGCCAGCAGCTTAGGGAATCGAGATACGCAGTATTTT; CDR3 protein: CASSLGNRDTQYF
D gene: -; V gene: TRBV3-1; CDR3 length: 15; J gene: TRBJ1-1; clone size: many; CDR3 DNA: TGTGCCAGCACCTCCCCTTCGGAGAAGAACACTGAAGCTTTCTTT; CDR3 protein: CASTSPSEKNTEAFF
D gene: -; V gene: TRBV2; CDR3 length: 13; J gene: TRBJ1-5; clone size: few; CDR3 DNA: TGTGCCAGCAGTGCAGAGGTGGGGAAGCCCCAGCATTTT; CDR3 protein: CASSAEVGKPQHF
D gene: -; V gene: TRBV5-4; CDR3 length: 14; J gene: TRBJ2-5; clone size: -; CDR3 DNA: TGTGCCAGCAGCAATTACGACAGTCTAGAGACCCAGTACTTC; CDR3 protein: CASSNYDSLETQYF
D gene: -; V gene: TRBV12-3/TRBV12-4; CDR3 length: 14; J gene: TRBJ1-6; clone size: -; CDR3 DNA: TGTGCCAGCGGAAACTGGGCAGGGAATTCACCCCTCCACTTT; CDR3 protein: CASGNWAGNSPLHF
D gene: -; V gene: TRBV5-1; CDR3 length: 16; J gene: TRBJ1-1; clone size: many; CDR3 DNA: TGCGCCAGCAGCCGGAGGGTTGGGTTATCGGACACTGAAGCTTTCTTT; CDR3 protein: CASSRRVGLSDTEAFF
D gene: -; V gene: TRBV18; CDR3 length: 14; J gene: TRBJ1-1; clone size: -; CDR3 DNA: TGTGCCAGCTCTCCCTGGGATGTTCGTGCTGAAGCTTTCTTT; CDR3 protein: CASSPWDVRAEAFF
D gene: TRBD1; V gene: TRBV6-5; CDR3 length: 17; J gene: TRBJ1-5; clone size: few; CDR3 DNA: TGTGCCAGCAGTCCGGGTAGGGGGCGGTGGAGCAATCAGCCCCAGCATTTT; CDR3 protein: CASSPGRGRWSNQPQHF
D gene: TRBD1; V gene: TRBV10-3; CDR3 length: 15; J gene: TRBJ2-6; clone size: -; CDR3 DNA: TGTGCCATCAGTGAAGGGGGCGCTGGGGCCAACGTCCTGACTTTC; CDR3 protein: CAISEGGAGANVLTF